This TCR beta chain originates from a study of beta chain features in type 1 diabetes. As to this clone: The target antigen is unknown.

Germline CDR1 and CDR2: SGHTS and YDEGEE. There are 12 residues in the CDR3. With 0 bases removed from V and 3 bases from J, the gap between germline ends came to 4 bases. CD45RO/CCR7/CD25/CD127/CD95/CD27 sorting isolated CD4+ naive, central memory, regulatory and stem cell-like memory cells. Purity exceeded 98% in all sorted populations. Reverse transcribing all isolated RNA meant expressed TCRB transcripts were sequenced. TCRdb's copy holds only in-frame clones and misses some; the assay was immunoSEQ multiplex PCR. The table shows 330,000 or so clones, with 14% occurring only once. Study-wide findings and caveats: In the patient group, naive, central memory and Treg TCRB repertoires seemed more alike than in the healthy donor group. More deletions and fewer insertions at VDJ junctions were found in patients with type 1 diabetes.

This sequence originates from a man aged 25 to 40 in good health. Sample: central memory CD4+ T cells from blood. V gene TRBV5-8 combines with J gene TRBJ2-7, with no clear D. CDR3 nucleotide sequence: TGTGCCAGCAGCTTGGGAGTCTACGAGCAGTACTTC. Its translation: CASSLGVYEQYF.